The text below deals with one T cell receptor beta chain. These data are taken from a study of OX40 agonist ivuxolimab in advanced cancers. Looking at the study overall: Patients took ivuxolimab, an agonistic anti-OX40 (CD134) antibody.

The repertoire was sequenced with immunoSEQ multiplex PCR; TCRdb's copy has only in-frame clones and lacks some. The sample yields about 50,000 clones, around 85% seen once. The TCR comes from an adult with an advanced solid tumor such as melanoma, head and neck, liver or kidney cancer. This material consisted of CD4+ or CD8+ T cells sorted from blood, taken in a trial of the OX40 agonist ivuxolimab.

As DNA, the CDR3 is TGTGCCAGCAGTGAATTTGGGACGGATAATGAAAAACTGTTTTTT. The encoded protein is CASSEFGTDNEKLFF. The J gene is TRBJ1-4, the V gene TRBV2, with D perhaps matching TRBD1 (5 bases). V dropped 2 bases and J dropped 4 bases, with 11 bases sitting between them. The CDR3 is 15 amino acids. The germline V gene encodes CDR1 SNHLY and CDR2 FYNNEI.